This T cell receptor (beta chain) was identified in a study of OX40 agonist ivuxolimab in advanced cancers. Points from the study as a whole: The antigen specificity of the peripheral T cells (those that were expanded) was not determined.

This clone occurred once. What it recognizes is unknown. Some clones are missing from TCRdb's copy, which holds only in-frame ones; the method was immunoSEQ multiplex PCR. The sample includes about 35,000 clones, approximately 72% of them seen just once. The V gene lost 4 bases and the J gene lost 3 bases, with 18 bases spanning the gap. Germline-derived CDR1 and CDR2 are SGHDN and FVKESK. The CDR3 contains 16 residues. Specimen: CD4+ or CD8+ T cells sorted from blood, collected in a trial of the OX40 agonist ivuxolimab. V usage is TRBV14 and J usage is TRBJ2-5, with D maybe TRBD2 (6 bases). This TCR derives from an adult with an advanced solid tumor such as melanoma, head and neck, liver or kidney cancer. The chain's CDR3 is CASSRWDFPAEETQYF. CDR3 DNA sequence: TGTGCCAGCAGCCGGTGGGACTTCCCCGCGGAAGAGACCCAGTACTTC.